This paragraph covers one T cell receptor (beta chain) sequence. This sample was included in a study of OX40 agonist ivuxolimab in advanced cancers. Profiling relied on immunoSEQ multiplex PCR, and the TCRdb table lists in-frame clones only, not all of them. The table records 95,000 or so clones, about 85% of them present only once. J lost 9 bases, V lost 4 bases, and 5 bases had no gene match. The CDR3 spans 15 residues. From germline, CDR1 is SGHDN and CDR2 FVKESK. The chain carries TRBV14 and TRBJ1-6; 11 bases align to TRBD1. The sequences come from CD4+ or CD8+ T cells sorted from blood, collected in a trial of the OX40 agonist ivuxolimab. The TCR was taken from an adult with an advanced solid tumor such as melanoma, head and neck, liver or kidney cancer. The CDR3 coding sequence is TGTGCCAGCAGCCTTATTGGGACAGGGGGTTCACCCCTCCACTTT. Amino acid sequence: CASSLIGTGGSPLHF.